This T cell receptor beta chain was captured by sequencing in a study of blood T cell repertoires in COVID-19 (dated by TCRdb to 2018 to 2021). Background on the whole study: The collaborator samples originated in the United States, Italy and Spain and spanned the acute and convalescent phases of COVID-19. The material from the prospective study consisted of cDNA or gDNA derived from T cells, B-cell-depleted T cells, or PBMCs. Deeply sampled blood TCRbeta repertoires from subjects exposed to, actively infected with, or recovered from COVID-19 were included in the dataset. A freely available public database, intended as a resource for researchers studying the immune response to SARS-CoV-2, is where the repertoires were released. The samples were drawn from the first 160 participants of the ongoing ImmuneRACE study and from over a thousand subjects provided by 6 global collaborators. A de-identified subject ID, COVID-19 status, age in years and sex were almost always included in the sample metadata. Where HLA class I and class II types were available, the types were taken from metadata supplied by the sample provider, not from assay-based typing. The paper as a whole reports these results and caveats: Clinical and demographic metadata were provided uncurated, with the amount varying by source and participant.

The immunoSEQ Assay, a bias-controlled multiplex PCR, was used to amplify TCRbeta CDR3 regions from genomic DNA. Under the source paper's analysis protocol: Within the assay, amplification of reference gene primers was used to estimate how many nucleated cells each sample contained. To quantify the absolute abundance of each unique TCRbeta CDR3 rearrangement, sequence reads were collapsed and filtered. Productive Simpson clonality was computed per sample as the square root of Simpson's diversity index over productive rearrangements. Held by TCRdb, this immuneACCESS table contains in-frame sequences only and omits some clones. Under half of the omission traces to an unresolved V gene where checked; the cause of the rest is unknown. V, J and clone size are those of that table, while D and trimming were read from the DNA. The table for this sample lists around 160,000 clones; about four fifths of them were counted only once. The ten largest clonotypes hold 9.5% to 12% of the sample.

On this clone itself: Its recognized antigen is unknown. No much larger clone exists at a distance of one base, and base qualities are not known.

Collaborating institutions collected whole blood in K2EDTA tubes following their own protocols. For TCRbeta analysis, collaborators shipped samples as frozen whole blood, isolated PBMCs, or DNA extracted from either of those sample types. V loses 1 base at its end and J loses 2 bases; junction bases beyond the gene matches: 1. Taken from the germline V gene (reference sequence), the CDR1 and CDR2 loops are LGHDT and YNNKEL. The CDR3 numbers 15 residues from cysteine through phenylalanine. The retained sequence is limited to the CDR3, 45 bases, with the frame set at the first base. This sequence originates from a man in his 60s with active or convalescent COVID-19. Source material: peripheral blood. The chain is encoded by TRBV3-1 (or the pseudogene TRBV3-2) joined to TRBJ1-5; TRBD1 matches 8 bases in the middle. The DNA sequence reads TGTGCCAGCAGCCAAGCAGGGGGCGGCAATCAGCCCCAGCATTTT. This translates into CASSQAGGGNQPQHF.